This T cell receptor (beta chain) was identified in a study of blood T cell repertoires in COVID-19. The wider study: Acute-phase and convalescent COVID-19 samples originated in the United States, Italy and Spain.

Using immunoSEQ multiplex PCR, the repertoire was profiled, and TCRdb retains in-frame clones only, with some absent. This table has 450,000 to 500,000 clones, more than 85% appearing once. In Cohort 3, a recovered donor had either two negative PCRs, clearance, or symptom resolution. Trimming pared 4 bases from V and 7 bases from J, leaving 7 bases between. Germline-derived CDR1 and CDR2 are LNHDA and SQIVND (reference sequence). This CDR3 spans 11 amino acids. The source is a woman aged 60-75 years who had recovered from COVID-19. The sequenced material came from PBMCs or T cells enriched from blood (not recorded which). This sequence joins TRBV19 and TRBJ2-5; D may be TRBD2 (6 bases). CDR3: CASSRGGTQYF. The CDR3 coding sequence is TGTGCCAGTAGTAGGGGAGGGACCCAGTACTTC. Supplemented by reference TRBV19 and TRBJ2-5, the full variable domain reads DGGITQSPKYLFRKEGQNVTLSCEQNLNHDAMYWYRQDPGQGLRLIYYSQIVNDFQKGDIAEGYSVSREKKESFPLTVTSAQKNPTAFYLCASSRGGTQYFGPGTRLLVL.